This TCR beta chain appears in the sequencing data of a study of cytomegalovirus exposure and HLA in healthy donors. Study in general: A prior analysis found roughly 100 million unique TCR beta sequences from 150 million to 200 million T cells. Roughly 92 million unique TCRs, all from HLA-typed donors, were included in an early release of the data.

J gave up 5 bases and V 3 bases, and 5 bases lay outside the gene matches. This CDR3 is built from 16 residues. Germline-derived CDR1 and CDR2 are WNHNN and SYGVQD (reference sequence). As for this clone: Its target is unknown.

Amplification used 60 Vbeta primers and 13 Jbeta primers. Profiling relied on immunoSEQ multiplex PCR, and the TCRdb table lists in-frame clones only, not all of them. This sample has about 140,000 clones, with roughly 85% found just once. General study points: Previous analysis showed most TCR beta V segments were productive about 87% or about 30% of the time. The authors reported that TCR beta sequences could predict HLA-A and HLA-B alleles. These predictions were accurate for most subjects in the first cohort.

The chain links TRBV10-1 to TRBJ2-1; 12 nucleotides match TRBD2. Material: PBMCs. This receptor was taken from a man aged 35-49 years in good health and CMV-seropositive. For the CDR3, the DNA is TGCGCCAGCAGTGATCCTAGCGGGAGGGCGGACAATGAGCAGTTCTTC. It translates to CASSDPSGRADNEQFF.